The 14 T cell receptor beta chains presented below share a single source sample, sequenced in a study of T cell changes during pregnancy in multiple sclerosis. TCRdb's table, derived via immunoSEQ multiplex PCR, lists solely in-frame clones and lacks some. Among roughly 69,000 clones listed, approximately 91% were seen once. The input for sequencing was peripheral blood, taken in the third trimester of pregnancy. The source of these receptors is a female donor with multiple sclerosis, enrolled in a pregnancy study.

This chain joins TRBV2 and TRBJ1-1; the D is unclear. Germline lookup yields CDR1 SNHLY and CDR2 FYNNEI. V was cut by 7 bases and J by 3 bases, with 18 bases left in between. The CDR3 covers 15 residues. CDR3 sequence (DNA): TGTGCCAGCATTACGGGGTCATTCATGGACACTGAAGCTTTCTTT. This codes for CASITGSFMDTEAFF.

The chain has TRBV5-1 and TRBJ2-3; D perhaps matches TRBD1 (5 bases). Trimming shortened V by 0 bases and J by 2 bases, and 7 bases separated the two germline ends. Germline lookup yields CDR1 SGHRS and CDR2 YFSETQ. This CDR3 comprises 14 residues. The chain's CDR3 is CASSLDRNTDTQYF. DNA for the CDR3: TGCGCCAGCAGCTTGGACAGGAACACAGATACGCAGTATTTT. Full variable domain (missing parts from reference TRBV5-1 and TRBJ2-3): KAGVTQTPRYLIKTRGQQVTLSCSPISGHRSVSWYQQTPGQGLQFLFEYFSETQRNKGNFPGRFSGRQFSNSRSEMNVSTLELGDSALYLCASSLDRNTDTQYFGPGTRLTVL.

The chain employs TRBV5-5 and TRBJ1-2; no clear D. The germline V gene has CDR1 SGHKS and CDR2 YYEKEE (reference sequence). The CDR3 totals 13 residues. The V and J ends lost 1 base and 3 bases respectively, with 7 bases between them. CDR3 sequence: CASSLTNDYGYTF. CDR3 in DNA: TGTGCCAGCAGCTTGACAAATGACTATGGCTACACCTTC.

The genes are TRBV28 and TRBJ2-7, with D possibly being TRBD1 (5 bases). V was shortened by 3 bases and J by 0 bases, with 18 bases between the two germline ends. Germline-derived CDR1 and CDR2 are MDHEN and SYDVKM. The CDR3 consists of 17 residues. CDR3 sequence: CASSFWGSNSNSYEQYF. Written as DNA, the CDR3 is TGTGCCAGCAGTTTCTGGGGCAGCAACTCCAACTCCTACGAGCAGTACTTC.

The chain joins TRBV30 to TRBJ2-5, with D perhaps matching TRBD2 (6 bases). Germline CDR1 reads GTSNPN; CDR2 reads SVGIG (reference sequence). V dropped 0 bases and J dropped 4 bases, with 9 bases sitting between them. This CDR3 has 13 amino acids. The CDR3 spells CAWSVVGGETQYF. DNA of the CDR3: TGTGCCTGGAGTGTGGTGGGGGGAGAGACCCAGTACTTC.

The V gene is TRBV11-2, the J gene TRBJ2-3; 7 bases align to TRBD2. The CDR3 has 15 amino acids. The junction had 7 bases not matched to a gene; V was cut back by 3 bases and J by 4 bases. Germline assignment: CDR1 SGHAT and CDR2 FQNNGV. CDR3 residues: CASSLPGGRADTQYF. In DNA form, the CDR3 reads TGTGCCAGCAGCTTGCCCGGGGGGAGGGCAGATACGCAGTATTTT.

CDR3 amino acids: CASSLSTSGGAQDTQYF. CDR3 coding DNA: TGTGCCAGCAGTTTATCTACTAGCGGGGGGGCCCAAGATACGCAGTATTTT. The J gene is TRBJ2-3, the V gene TRBV28, with 13 nucleotides matching TRBD2. Germline lookup yields CDR1 MDHEN and CDR2 SYDVKM. V was pared by 1 base and J by 5 bases, with 6 bases of the junction left unmatched. The CDR3 totals 17 residues.

The rearrangement links TRBV7-2 to TRBJ2-7, with 7 positions matching TRBD2. The CDR3 is 15 residues long. After removal of 5 bases from V and 2 bases from J, the junction contained 9 bases not matched to a gene. Germline V CDR1 and CDR2: SGHTA, FQGNSA. Here the CDR3 reads CASSLRDYPAYEQYF. The CDR3 DNA sequence: TGTGCCAGCAGCCTCCGGGACTATCCCGCCTACGAGCAGTACTTC.

CDR3 protein: CASSSTRDRALSGELFF. In DNA form, the CDR3 reads TGTGCCAGCAGCTCGACGCGGGACAGAGCCCTCTCCGGGGAGCTGTTTTTT. The chain carries TRBV7-3 and TRBJ2-2, with D tentatively TRBD1 (7 bases). Trimming left V 4 bases short and J 6 bases short, with 21 bases between. The CDR3 totals 17 residues. CDR1 SGHTA and CDR2 FQGTGA come from the germline V gene.

The chain joins TRBV18 to TRBJ2-3, with 12 bases lining up with TRBD2. The V gene end was trimmed by 5 bases and the J gene end by 0 bases; junction bases not matched to a gene: 6. The germline gives CDR1 KGHSH, CDR2 LQKENI. The CDR3 spans 17 residues. CDR3 nucleotides: TGTGCCAGCTCAAAGCTAGCGGGGGGGCCCAGCACAGATACGCAGTATTTT. It encodes CASSKLAGGPSTDTQYF.

A few counts support this clone. This rearrangement joins TRBV7-9 to TRBJ1-1; 7 bases fit TRBD1. Germline lookup yields CDR1 SEHNR and CDR2 FQNEAQ (reference sequence). The V gene end was trimmed by 4 bases and the J gene end by 0 bases; junction bases not matched to a gene: 8. This CDR3 spans 16 amino acids. This CDR3 reads CASSSDRESVNTEAFF. CDR3 DNA: TGTGCCAGCAGCTCCGACAGGGAGAGCGTGAACACTGAAGCTTTCTTT.

The J gene is TRBJ1-2, the V gene TRBV4-1; tentatively, D is TRBD1 (6 bases). V was cut by 3 bases and J by 3 bases, with 17 bases left in between. Looked up from germline, CDR1 is MGHRA and CDR2 is YSYEKL. This CDR3 has 16 amino acids. The CDR3 here is CASSHYGGAGHYGYTF. CDR3 sequence (DNA): TGCGCCAGCAGCCATTATGGGGGGGCGGGCCACTATGGCTACACCTTC.

This chain connects TRBV7-9 to TRBJ2-5; D is perhaps TRBD1 (6 bases). The germline V gene has CDR1 SEHNR and CDR2 FQNEAQ (reference sequence). CDR3 size: 16 residues. V gave up 4 bases and J gave up 3 bases, with 18 bases separating them. DNA for the CDR3: TGTGCCAGCAGCTCGGGGTCCGGGACATTTAAAGAGACCCAGTACTTC. This encodes CASSSGSGTFKETQYF.

The chain has TRBV28 and TRBJ1-2; 7 bases line up with TRBD1. CDR3 length: 13 residues. The V gene's germline CDR1 is MDHEN and CDR2 SYDVKM. With 5 bases clipped from V and 1 base from J, the junction kept 1 base outside the gene matches. In DNA, the CDR3 is TGTGCCAGCAGTGGGGACAGTAACTATGGCTACACCTTC. This gives the protein CASSGDSNYGYTF.